This is a list of T cell receptor beta chains from one sample in a study of blood T cell repertoires in COVID-19. Using immunoSEQ multiplex PCR, the repertoire was profiled, and TCRdb retains in-frame clones only, with some absent. This table has around 250,000 clones, nearly 90% appearing once. The sequenced material came from peripheral blood. These receptors came from a woman aged 60 to 75 with COVID-19, enrolled during active disease. CDR3s include the opening cysteine and the closing phenylalanine or tryptophan. The D gene is left open where the match is weak. Size is stated for part of the rows, as once, few or many counts, or as a class when the clone is expanded.

J	D	size	V	CDR3	DNA
TRBJ2-6	NA	NA	TRBV9	CASSVGGVTGANVLTF	TGTGCCAGCAGCGTAGGCGGGGTAACTGGGGCCAACGTCCTGACTTTC
TRBJ1-2	NA	NA	TRBV19	CASSIDLLYGYTF	TGTGCCAGTAGTATAGACCTCCTCTATGGCTACACCTTC
TRBJ1-1	NA	NA	TRBV7-2	CASSTGGGAFF	TGTGCCAGCAGTACCGGGGGAGGGGCTTTCTTT
TRBJ1-2	TRBD1	NA	TRBV15	CATSRGDRGYGYTF	TGTGCCACCAGCAGAGGGGACAGGGGCTATGGCTACACCTTC
TRBJ2-1	TRBD2	NA	TRBV7-7	CASSQGLANNEQFF	TGTGCTAGCAGTCAGGGACTAGCGAACAATGAGCAGTTCTTC
TRBJ1-2	TRBD1	few	TRBV6-1	CASSDTGGTRGYTF	TGTGCCAGCAGTGATACAGGGGGCACGAGAGGCTACACCTTC
TRBJ1-2	TRBD1	NA	TRBV30	CAWSAPGQGPGRGYTF	TGTGCCTGGAGTGCCCCCGGACAGGGGCCGGGGAGGGGCTACACCTTC
TRBJ1-5	NA	NA	TRBV6-5	CASIPGGGFNQPQHF	TGTGCCAGCATACCCGGGGGGGGGTTCAATCAGCCCCAGCATTTT
TRBJ1-2	NA	NA	TRBV19	CASSISGQGYGYTF	TGTGCCAGTAGTATTAGTGGGCAGGGCTATGGCTACACCTTC
TRBJ1-2	TRBD1	NA	TRBV20-1	CSADRGLGYTF	TGCAGTGCTGACAGGGGGCTTGGCTACACCTTC
TRBJ1-6	NA	NA	TRBV7-2	CASSPGGGSPLHF	TGTGCCAGCAGCCCGGGCGGGGGCTCACCCCTCCACTTT
TRBJ2-7	NA	NA	TRBV2	CASSELTGEQYF	TGTGCCAGCAGTGAACTAACAGGCGAGCAGTACTTC
TRBJ1-1	NA	NA	TRBV4-1	CASSPGIGWNTEAFF	TGCGCCAGCAGCCCAGGAATTGGGTGGAACACTGAAGCTTTCTTT
TRBJ1-1	TRBD1	few	TRBV19	CASSPSTGTGGTEAFF	TGTGCCAGTAGTCCATCGACCGGGACAGGGGGCACTGAAGCTTTCTTT
TRBJ2-5	NA	NA	TRBV7-8	CASSLLPGLETQYF	TGTGCCAGCAGCTTACTCCCAGGGTTGGAGACCCAGTACTTC
TRBJ1-6	TRBD1	NA	TRBV9	CASSEGQSSPLHF	TGTGCCAGCAGCGAGGGACAGAGCTCACCCCTCCACTTT
TRBJ1-2	NA	few	TRBV4-3	CASSQGRKLYGYTF	TGCGCCAGCAGCCAAGGCAGGAAACTTTATGGCTACACCTTC
TRBJ2-3	NA	NA	TRBV6-5	CASSPRGSTDTQYF	TGTGCCAGCAGTCCCAGGGGTAGCACAGATACGCAGTATTTT
TRBJ2-3	NA	NA	TRBV9	CASSPFLYDSTDTQYF	TGTGCCAGCAGCCCCTTTCTATACGATAGCACAGATACGCAGTATTTT
TRBJ2-4	TRBD1	NA	TRBV2	CASSDPRGQLNIQYF	TGTGCCAGCAGTGACCCCAGGGGGCAGCTAAACATTCAGTACTTC
TRBJ1-2	NA	NA	TRBV28	CASRGSNYGYTF	TGTGCCTCCCGGGGGTCCAACTATGGCTACACCTTC
TRBJ2-1	NA	NA	TRBV19	CASSIGLSSYNEQFF	TGTGCCAGTAGTATAGGTCTCAGCTCCTACAATGAGCAGTTCTTC
TRBJ1-2	NA	NA	TRBV30	CAWSTDYGTYGYTF	TGTGCCTGGAGCACCGACTACGGCACCTATGGCTACACCTTC
TRBJ2-7	TRBD2	NA	TRBV3-1/TRBV3-2	CASSLPKTSGGPNEQYF	TGTGCCAGCAGCCTCCCCAAAACTAGCGGGGGACCCAACGAGCAGTACTTC
TRBJ1-5	NA	NA	TRBV2	CASKGGAGNQPQHF	TGTGCCAGCAAGGGGGGGGCCGGCAATCAGCCCCAGCATTTT
TRBJ1-1	TRBD1	NA	TRBV5-6	CASSGTGGPRGTEAFF	TGTGCCAGCAGCGGAACAGGGGGACCCAGGGGCACTGAAGCTTTCTTT
TRBJ2-7	TRBD1	NA	TRBV14	CASSHRVGTGLYYEQYF	TGTGCCAGCAGCCACAGGGTCGGGACAGGCCTATACTACGAGCAGTACTTC
TRBJ1-5	TRBD1	once	TRBV6-6	CASRWGQGGNQPQHF	TGTGCCAGCAGATGGGGACAGGGAGGGAATCAGCCCCAGCATTTT
TRBJ2-1	TRBD2	NA	TRBV12-3/TRBV12-4	CASNPRTSGGEFF	TGTGCCAGCAACCCAAGGACTAGCGGGGGGGAGTTCTTC
TRBJ2-7	NA	NA	TRBV10-3	CAISESARDSYEQYF	TGTGCCATCAGTGAGTCGGCCCGGGACTCCTACGAGCAGTACTTC
TRBJ2-7	NA	NA	TRBV24-1	CATSDLLGPLYPRDYEQYF	TGTGCCACCAGTGATTTGCTGGGGCCCCTGTACCCTCGTGACTACGAGCAGTACTTC
TRBJ1-2	TRBD1	NA	TRBV7-6	CASSFNPGTGNYGYTF	TGTGCCAGCAGCTTCAACCCCGGGACAGGGAACTATGGCTACACCTTC
TRBJ1-1	TRBD1	NA	TRBV5-4	CASSSGQLNTEAFF	TGTGCCAGCAGCTCGGGACAGCTGAACACTGAAGCTTTCTTT
TRBJ1-2	TRBD1	NA	TRBV5-1	CASSSTVEPGQAGYTF	TGCGCCAGCAGCTCTACCGTTGAGCCGGGACAGGCAGGCTACACCTTC
TRBJ2-5	TRBD1	once	TRBV27	CASSSRTGGFEETQYF	TGTGCCAGCAGTTCGAGGACAGGGGGCTTTGAGGAGACCCAGTACTTC
TRBJ1-5	NA	NA	TRBV19	CASTQQRGLGQPQHF	TGTGCCAGTACCCAGCAACGGGGTTTGGGACAGCCCCAGCATTTT
TRBJ2-2	NA	NA	TRBV18	CASSLQPGDPGELFF	TGTGCCAGCTCACTTCAACCAGGGGACCCCGGGGAGCTGTTTTTT
TRBJ1-1	NA	NA	TRBV15	CATSRMRGGNTEAFF	TGTGCCACCAGCAGGATGAGGGGGGGGAACACTGAAGCTTTCTTT
TRBJ2-5	TRBD1	once	TRBV7-2	CASSLGDRRETQYF	TGTGCCAGCAGCTTAGGGGACAGACGGGAGACCCAGTACTTC
TRBJ1-1	TRBD1	few	TRBV19	CASNRQGTEAFF	TGTGCCAGTAACAGACAGGGCACTGAAGCTTTCTTT
TRBJ2-1	NA	NA	TRBV12-2	CASRLAISGGVLWKFF	TGTGCAAGTCGCTTAGCGATTAGCGGGGGGGTCCTCTGGAAGTTCTTC
TRBJ1-4	NA	NA	TRBV6-5	CASGQRNEKLFF	TGTGCCAGCGGACAGCGTAATGAAAAACTGTTTTTT
TRBJ1-2	NA	NA	TRBV29-1	CSVARSRGKGGYTF	TGCAGCGTCGCAAGGTCCAGGGGTAAGGGTGGCTACACCTTC
TRBJ2-2	NA	NA	TRBV5-1	CASSLGLTGELFF	TGCGCCAGCAGCTTGGGACTTACCGGGGAGCTGTTTTTT
TRBJ1-2	TRBD1	NA	TRBV14	CASSQERKGASGYTF	TGTGCCAGCAGCCAAGAAAGGAAGGGGGCATCTGGCTACACCTTC
TRBJ1-3	NA	NA	TRBV14	CASSQIRNTIYF	TGTGCCAGCAGCCAAATCAGAAACACCATATATTTT
TRBJ1-4	TRBD1	once	TRBV9	CASSGPGGIGEKLFF	TGTGCCAGCAGCGGTCCAGGGGGAATAGGAGAAAAACTGTTTTTT
TRBJ1-5	TRBD1	few	TRBV15	CATSRDWDRLSAPLNQPQHF	TGTGCCACCAGCAGAGATTGGGACAGGCTATCCGCCCCACTCAATCAGCCCCAGCATTTT
TRBJ1-2	NA	NA	TRBV10-1	CASSESNRVHGYTF	TGCGCCAGCAGTGAGTCGAACAGGGTCCATGGCTACACCTTC
TRBJ2-1	TRBD2	NA	TRBV6-2/TRBV6-3	CASSVRWAGGNEQFF	TGTGCCAGCAGCGTCCGGTGGGCGGGAGGCAATGAGCAGTTCTTC
TRBJ1-2	TRBD1	NA	TRBV7-8	CASSEWDRGNYGYTF	TGTGCCAGCAGCGAATGGGACAGGGGAAACTATGGCTACACCTTC
TRBJ1-2	NA	NA	TRBV14	CASSQGYRGYGYTF	TGTGCCAGCAGCCAAGGGTATCGGGGCTATGGCTACACCTTC
TRBJ1-1	TRBD1	NA	TRBV5-4	CASSLRGTGETEAFF	TGTGCCAGCAGCTTGAGGGGGACAGGGGAAACTGAAGCTTTCTTT
TRBJ1-6	NA	NA	TRBV30	CAWSVRTGISPLHF	TGTGCCTGGAGTGTACGAACAGGCATTTCACCCCTCCACTTT
TRBJ1-1	NA	NA	TRBV11-1	CASSLTGMNTEAFF	TGTGCCAGCAGCTTAACAGGGATGAACACTGAAGCTTTCTTT
TRBJ1-1	NA	NA	TRBV11-3	CASSPALESEAFF	TGTGCCAGCAGCCCGGCCCTGGAGAGTGAAGCTTTCTTT
TRBJ1-1	NA	once	TRBV19	CASSITLNTEAFF	TGTGCCAGTAGTATTACCCTAAACACTGAAGCTTTCTTT
TRBJ2-7	NA	NA	TRBV7-2	CASSQLGGSEQYF	TGTGCCAGCAGCCAGCTCGGGGGAAGCGAGCAGTACTTC
TRBJ1-6	NA	NA	TRBV5-4	CASSRDNSYNSPLHF	TGTGCCAGCAGCAGGGACAACTCCTATAATTCACCCCTCCACTTT
TRBJ1-1	NA	NA	TRBV6-5	CASSANREAFF	TGTGCCAGCAGCGCAAACAGGGAAGCTTTCTTT